This T cell receptor (beta chain) was obtained from a study of T cells in narcolepsy. Method: immunoSEQ multiplex PCR; TCRdb's copy keeps in-frame clones and lacks some. The sample records 25,000 to 30,000 clones, roughly 86% being singletons. Germline loops: CDR1 MNHNS, CDR2 SASEGT. The V end was cut by 6 bases, the J end by 9 bases, with 18 bases between. CDR3 length: 14 amino acids. The sequence derives from a human donor in good health. This chain connects TRBV6-1 to TRBJ1-5; the D gene is possibly TRBD1 (6 bases). Input material: memory (CD45RA-) CD4+ T cells from blood. CDR3 sequence: CASSTTGPAGPQHF. The CDR3 nucleotides read TGTGCCAGCAGCACAACAGGGCCGGCGGGGCCCCAGCATTTT.